This T cell receptor (beta chain) was found in a study of cytomegalovirus exposure and HLA in healthy donors. Study-level findings and limits: According to a later analysis, most TCR beta chains associated with CMV appeared HLA-restricted. The listing of 150 or so TCR beta chains classed them as cytomegalovirus-associated.

The CDR3 loop spans 15 amino acids. The V end was cut by 0 bases, the J end by 7 bases, with 13 bases between. CDR1 is MNHNS, CDR2 SASEGT, per germline. Although they were nominally healthy when sampled, donors likely had unrecorded immune exposures. The PCR had 60 Vbeta and 13 Jbeta primers. The method was immunoSEQ multiplex PCR; TCRdb's version includes in-frame clones alone and lacks a portion of them. The table lists 160,000 or so clones, roughly 78% of them singletons. Points on this clone: What it binds is not known.

Sequenced material: PBMCs. The sequence derives from a woman aged 40 to 50 in good health and CMV-seronegative. This chain links TRBV6-1 with TRBJ1-5; no reliable D call. CDR3 loop: CASSEALPGSQPQHF. In DNA, the CDR3 is TGTGCCAGCAGTGAAGCGCTTCCGGGTTCGCAGCCCCAGCATTTT.